The T cell receptor beta chain described here comes from a study of blood T cell repertoires in COVID-19. There are 16 residues in the CDR3. Germline V lookup: CDR1 LNHDA, CDR2 SQIVND (reference sequence). The junction had 7 bases not matched to a gene; V was cut back by 3 bases and J by 3 bases. Repertoires were generated with immunoSEQ multiplex PCR, while TCRdb's copy carries only in-frame clones and drops some. Among some 200,000 clones listed, around 90% were seen once. The V call is TRBV19, the J call TRBJ2-2, with TRBD1 matching over 7 bases. The sample comprised peripheral blood. The sequence came from a man aged 35 to 55 with active or convalescent COVID-19. The CDR3 region is CASSIESGGYTGELFF. CDR3 sequence (DNA): TGTGCCAGTAGTATTGAGTCAGGGGGTTACACCGGGGAGCTGTTTTTT.